The entry below gives a single T cell receptor (beta chain) sequence along with its context. It may be a read error: a sequence one base away is much more abundant. No treatment had been given to any patient before thyroid surgery. TCRdb re-called clones via MiXCR from the PCR reads. The table shows about 49,000 clones, with less than 4.5% occurring only once. This entry belongs to a study of metastatic and nonmetastatic thyroid tumors. The overall study: Repertoire comparisons spanned blood and tumor or nodule tissue from malignant and benign thyroid patients.

V gave up 8 bases and J gave up 4 bases, with 14 bases separating them. The CDR3 is 13 amino acids. Germline loops: CDR1 SNHLY, CDR2 FYNNEI. The clonotype originates from a female donor with papillary thyroid cancer or a benign thyroid nodule (not recorded which). Some clones in this sample may be carry-over from other donors' samples. The rearrangement joins TRBV2 to TRBJ2-5; unclear D gene. Sequencing used blood. The CDR3 spells CASVRVSGETQYF. The DNA for the CDR3 is TGTGCCAGCGTAAGGGTATCTGGAGAGACCCAGTACTTC. Complete variable domain (other parts from reference TRBV2 and TRBJ2-5): EPEVTQTPSHQVTQMGQEVILRCVPISNHLYFYWYRQILGQKVEFLVSFYNNEISEKSEIFDDQFSVERPDGSNFTLKIRSTKLEDSAMYFCASVRVSGETQYFGPGTRLLVL.